Following are 3 T cell receptor beta chains from one sample sequenced in a study of T cell responses to AZD1222 COVID-19 vaccine. The method was immunoSEQ multiplex PCR; TCRdb's version includes in-frame clones alone and lacks a portion of them. The sample shows about 130,000 clones, roughly 90% of them seen only once. This specimen consisted of peripheral blood, obtained on day 0 of AZD1222 vaccination. The receptors derive from an adult in good health.

The rearrangement links TRBV7-3 to TRBJ2-1; D call uncertain. Trimming took off 4 bases at V and 8 bases at J, with 27 bases between the two ends. CDR3 size: 18 residues. Germline CDR1 reads SGHTA; CDR2 reads FQGTGA. Written as DNA, the CDR3 is TGTGCCAGCAGCTCGAACCCACACGGGCCACCCGGTCGGGATGAGCAGTTCTTC. Its translation: CASSSNPHGPPGRDEQFF.

The rearrangement uses TRBV11-1 and TRBJ2-5; D possibly corresponds to TRBD1 (6 bases). This CDR3 has 16 amino acids. Trimming pared 0 bases from V and 5 bases from J, leaving 16 bases between. Per germline, CDR1 SGHAT and CDR2 FQDESV (reference sequence). CDR3 nucleotides: TGTGCCAGCAGCTTAGCGGGGGCGGCGGACTCGGAGACCCAGTACTTC. Its protein is CASSLAGAADSETQYF. Combining the CDR3 with reference TRBV11-1 and TRBJ2-5 gives the whole variable domain EAEVAQSPRYKITEKSQAVAFWCDPISGHATLYWYRQILGQGPELLVQFQDESVVDDSQLPKDRFSAERLKGVDSTLKIQPAELGDSAMYLCASSLAGAADSETQYFGPGTRLLVL.

The CDR3 is CASSDQGQLNTEAFF. In nucleotides, the CDR3 is TGTGCCAGCTCAGACCAGGGACAGCTGAACACTGAAGCTTTCTTT. The chain links TRBV18 to TRBJ1-1; 7 bases agree with TRBD1. Losses at the gene ends were 5 bases for V and 0 bases for J; bases not matched to a gene: 6. Germline CDR1 and CDR2: KGHSH and LQKENI. The CDR3 spans 15 residues.